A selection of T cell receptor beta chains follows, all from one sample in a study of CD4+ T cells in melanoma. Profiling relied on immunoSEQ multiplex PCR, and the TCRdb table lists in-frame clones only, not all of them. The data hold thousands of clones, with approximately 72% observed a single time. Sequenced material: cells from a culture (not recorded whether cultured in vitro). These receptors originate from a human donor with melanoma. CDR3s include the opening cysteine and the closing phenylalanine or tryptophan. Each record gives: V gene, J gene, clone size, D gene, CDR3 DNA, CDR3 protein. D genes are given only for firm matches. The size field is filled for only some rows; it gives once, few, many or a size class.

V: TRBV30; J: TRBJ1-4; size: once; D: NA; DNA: TGTGCCGCGCGGGACTTGAGGTTGTGGGGCGAAAAACTGTTTTTT; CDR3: CAARDLRLWGEKLFF
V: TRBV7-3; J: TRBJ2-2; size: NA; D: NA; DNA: TGTGCCAGCAGCTTAGGGCGGAGCACCGGGGAGCTGTTTTTT; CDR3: CASSLGRSTGELFF
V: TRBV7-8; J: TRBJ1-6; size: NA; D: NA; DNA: TGTGCCAGCAGCTTACAGGGGACATATGGGAATTCACCCCTCCACTTT; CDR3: CASSLQGTYGNSPLHF
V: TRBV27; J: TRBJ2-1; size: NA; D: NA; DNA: TGTGCCAGCAGTTTCTCGGGGGTCAATGAGCAGTTCTTC; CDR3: CASSFSGVNEQFF
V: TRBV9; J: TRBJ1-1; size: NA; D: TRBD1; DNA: TGTGCCAGCAGCAAAAGACAGGGGACCAACACTGAAGCTTTCTTT; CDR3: CASSKRQGTNTEAFF
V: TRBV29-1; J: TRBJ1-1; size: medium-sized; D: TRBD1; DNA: TGCAGCGTTGGAGACAGGGGAGACACTGAAGCTTTCTTT; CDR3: CSVGDRGDTEAFF
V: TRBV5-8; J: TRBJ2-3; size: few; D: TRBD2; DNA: TGTGCCAGCAGCTTGGAGCCTAGCGGGGGAACCCGCACAGATACGCAGTATTTT; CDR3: CASSLEPSGGTRTDTQYF
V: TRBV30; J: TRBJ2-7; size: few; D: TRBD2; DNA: TGTGCCTGGAGTGTGACTAGCGGGGCGGGAGGTGCGTACTTC; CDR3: CAWSVTSGAGGAYF
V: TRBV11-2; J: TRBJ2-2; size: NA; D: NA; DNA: TGTGCCAGCAGCCGCGGGCACCCCGGGGAGCTGTTTTTT; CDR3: CASSRGHPGELFF
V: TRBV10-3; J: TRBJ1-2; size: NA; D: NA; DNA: TGTGCCATCAGTGAGTCGTCTCTAACCGCGGAGGGCTATGGCTACACCTTC; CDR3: CAISESSLTAEGYGYTF
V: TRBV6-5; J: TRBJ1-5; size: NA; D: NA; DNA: TGTGCCAGCAGTTACTCGACAGTAGGCAATCAGCCCCAGCATTTT; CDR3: CASSYSTVGNQPQHF
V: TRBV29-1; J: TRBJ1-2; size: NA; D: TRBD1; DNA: TGCAGCGTTGCGACAGGGTTTTTGGGACTCTATGGCTACACCTTC; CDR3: CSVATGFLGLYGYTF
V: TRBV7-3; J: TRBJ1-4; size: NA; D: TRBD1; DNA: TGTGCCGGACCACGACAGGGAGGGAATGAAAAACTGTTTTTT; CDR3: CAGPRQGGNEKLFF
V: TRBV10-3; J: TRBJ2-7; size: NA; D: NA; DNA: TGTGCCATCAGTGAGTCTCCTTACGAGCAGTACTTC; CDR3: CAISESPYEQYF
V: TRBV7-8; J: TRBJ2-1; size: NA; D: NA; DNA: TGTGCCAGCACCCCGACAGCGTTGGTCAATGAGCAGTTCTTC; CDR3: CASTPTALVNEQFF
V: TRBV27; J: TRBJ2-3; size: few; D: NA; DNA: TGTGCCAGCAGTCCCTCCCCCGGGACGCGGGATACGCAGTATTTT; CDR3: CASSPSPGTRDTQYF
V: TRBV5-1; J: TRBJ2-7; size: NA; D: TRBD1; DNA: TGCGCCAGCAGCTGGGGGACAGGCTCCTACGAGCAGTACTTC; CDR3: CASSWGTGSYEQYF
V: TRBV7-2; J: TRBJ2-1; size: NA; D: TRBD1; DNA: TGTGCCAGCAGCTTGACCCGGGACAGGGGAAATGAGCAGTTCTTC; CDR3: CASSLTRDRGNEQFF
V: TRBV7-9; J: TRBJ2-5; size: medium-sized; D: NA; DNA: TGTGCCAGCAGCCCGCCTGGTCTTAGGGGACAACAAGAGACCCAGTACTTC; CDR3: CASSPPGLRGQQETQYF
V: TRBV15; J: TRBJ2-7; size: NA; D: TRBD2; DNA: TGTGCCACCAGCAGTCCGGGACTAGCGAACGAGCAGTACTTC; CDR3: CATSSPGLANEQYF
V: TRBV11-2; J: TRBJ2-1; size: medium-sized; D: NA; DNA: TGTGCCAGCAGCTTTGCTGGGCTTAATGAGCAGTTCTTC; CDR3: CASSFAGLNEQFF
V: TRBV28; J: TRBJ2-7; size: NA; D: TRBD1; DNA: TGTGCCAGCAGTTCCGGGACAGGGAGCTCCTACGAGCAGTACTTC; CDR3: CASSSGTGSSYEQYF
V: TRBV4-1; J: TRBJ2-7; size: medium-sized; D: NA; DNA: TGCGCCAGCAGCCATCTCCCCGGCTCCTACGAGCAGTACTTC; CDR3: CASSHLPGSYEQYF
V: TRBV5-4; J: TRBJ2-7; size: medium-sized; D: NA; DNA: TGTGCCAGCAGCTTGGTAGGGCGCGCCGAGCAGTACTTC; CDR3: CASSLVGRAEQYF
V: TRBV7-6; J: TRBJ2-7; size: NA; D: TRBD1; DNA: TGTGCCAGCAGCTTAGGACAGGGCCTAACCTACGAGCAGTACTTC; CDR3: CASSLGQGLTYEQYF
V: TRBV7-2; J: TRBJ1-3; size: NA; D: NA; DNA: TGTGCCAGCAGCCTATTCGGTTATGGAAACACCATATATTTT; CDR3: CASSLFGYGNTIYF
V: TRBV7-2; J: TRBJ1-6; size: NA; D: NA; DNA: TGTGCCAGCAGCTTAGTAGTTGAGCGCCGTTCACCCCTCCACTTT; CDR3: CASSLVVERRSPLHF
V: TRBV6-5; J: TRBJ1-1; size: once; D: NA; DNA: TGTGCCAGCAGTTTAACGGGGACTAACACTGAAGCTTTCTTT; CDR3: CASSLTGTNTEAFF
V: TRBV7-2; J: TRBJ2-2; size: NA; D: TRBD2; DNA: TGTGCCAGCAGCTTCGGGGGGAACGGGGAGCTGTTTTTT; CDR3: CASSFGGNGELFF
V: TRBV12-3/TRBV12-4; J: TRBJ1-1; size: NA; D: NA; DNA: TGTGCCAGCAGTTATGGGGAGAACACTGAAGCTTTCTTT; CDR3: CASSYGENTEAFF
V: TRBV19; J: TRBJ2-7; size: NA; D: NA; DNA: TGTGCCAGTAGTCTCTCGGGGGCGGGGGCCTACGAGCAGTACTTC; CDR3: CASSLSGAGAYEQYF
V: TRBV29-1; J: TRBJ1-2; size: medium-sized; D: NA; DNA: TGCAGCGTTGTGGCGGCAGGGGTGGGCTATGGCTACACCTTC; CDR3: CSVVAAGVGYGYTF
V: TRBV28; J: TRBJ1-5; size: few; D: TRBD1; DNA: TGTGCCAGCAGCAGCGGACAGGGGGCGGTTTATAGCAATCAGCCCCAGCATTTT; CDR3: CASSSGQGAVYSNQPQHF
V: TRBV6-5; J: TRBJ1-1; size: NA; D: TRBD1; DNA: TGTGCCAGCAGACGGACAGGGAAGAACACTGAAGCTTTCTTT; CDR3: CASRRTGKNTEAFF
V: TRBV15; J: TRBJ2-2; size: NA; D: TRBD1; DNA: TGTGCCACCAGCAGATCACAGGGGGACGGGGAGCTGTTTTTT; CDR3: CATSRSQGDGELFF
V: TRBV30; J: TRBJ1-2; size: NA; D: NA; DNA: TGTGCCTGGAGTGTGCAGGGAGGGTATGGCTACACCTTC; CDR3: CAWSVQGGYGYTF
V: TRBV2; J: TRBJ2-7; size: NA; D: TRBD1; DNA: TGTGCCAGCAGCTGGGACAGCTACTACGAGCAGTACTTC; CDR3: CASSWDSYYEQYF
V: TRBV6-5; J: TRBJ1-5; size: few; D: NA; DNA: TGTGCCAGCAGACAGGGTGCAGGCAATCAGCCCCAGCATTTT; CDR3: CASRQGAGNQPQHF
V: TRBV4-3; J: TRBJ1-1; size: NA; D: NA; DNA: TGCGCCAGCAGCCAGGCACGACAGTCCACTGAAGCTTTCTTT; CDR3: CASSQARQSTEAFF
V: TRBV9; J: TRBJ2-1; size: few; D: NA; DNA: TGTGCCAGCAGCAAATCAACGGGGGGCCACAATGAGCAGTTCTTC; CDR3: CASSKSTGGHNEQFF
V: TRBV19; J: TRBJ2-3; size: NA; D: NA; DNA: TGTGCCAGTAGTGGCGGGACCCCTCGCACAGATACGCAGTATTTT; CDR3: CASSGGTPRTDTQYF
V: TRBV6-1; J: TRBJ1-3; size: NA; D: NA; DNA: TGTGCCAGCAGCGAATCCGGGGCCAGGACTGGAAACACCATATATTTT; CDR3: CASSESGARTGNTIYF